The clone carrying this T cell receptor (beta chain) appeared a few times. Its antigen is not known. Alongside a J-beta primer mix, a sample-barcoded 5' primer served in a second PCR lasting about 7 to 12 cycles. Via MiXCR, TCRdb re-called the 5' RACE reads, giving one row per CDR3 protein. This sample has about 320,000 distinct CDR3 sequences; around 27% occur once, and the top ten carry 29%. The people who gave samples were healthy Caucasians from Russia, aged roughly 6 to 95. Drawing of peripheral blood yielded about 10 milliliters from each donor. These data belong to a study of blood T cells in healthy people across ages. Study outcomes and limitations: Naive T cell percentage showed a strong correlation with the diversity of TCR beta.

Sequencing used blood. This clonotype was obtained from a woman between 65 and 79 years old in good health.

Written as DNA, the CDR3 is TGCAGTGCCCCGGGACTAGCTGATCCATGGGAGCAGTTCTTC. It codes for CSAPGLADPWEQFF. The J gene is TRBJ2-1, the V gene TRBV20-1, with TRBD2 matching 9 bases. There are 14 residues in the CDR3. Unmatched junction bases numbered 13, after V lost 6 bases and J lost 10 bases. Germline V lookup: CDR1 DFQATT, CDR2 SNEGSKA (reference sequence).